These T cell receptor beta chains were read from a single sample in a study of CD8+ T cells in alopecia areata. Here immunoSEQ multiplex PCR was the method, and the copy in TCRdb shows in-frame clones only, minus some. The repertoire holds around 120,000 clones, with 58% as singletons. Sample: CD8+ T cells sorted from blood, taken at week 4, from a patient treated with tofacitinib. These receptors all stem from a human donor with alopecia areata. Each CDR3 is given with its conserved first and last residue. Fields, in order: V gene, D gene, J gene, clone size, CDR3 DNA, CDR3 protein. The D gene is left open where the match is weak. Size values are once, few and many counts, or a class for expanded clones, and some rows have none.

>TRBV6-4|-|TRBJ1-5|many
TGTGCCAGTTCTACAGGTAGCAATCAGCCCCAGCATTTT
CASSTGSNQPQHF
>TRBV5-6|-|TRBJ2-2|-
TGTGCCAGCAGCTTGGTAGGCGGGGCGAACACCGGGGAGCTGTTTTTT
CASSLVGGANTGELFF
>TRBV30|TRBD2|TRBJ2-7|-
TGTGCCTGGAAGGTAGCGGGAGACGAGCAGTACTTC
CAWKVAGDEQYF
>TRBV30|TRBD2|TRBJ2-5|-
TGTGCCTGGAACGAGCGGGGGAACCAAGAGACCCAGTACTTC
CAWNERGNQETQYF
>TRBV7-9|-|TRBJ1-1|many
TGTGCCAGCAGTCACACTGAAGCTTTCTTT
CASSHTEAFF
>TRBV30|-|TRBJ2-1|-
TGTGCCTGGAGCGCTCACATACGGGCGGAGCAGTTCTTC
CAWSAHIRAEQFF
>TRBV7-2|-|TRBJ2-7|-
TGTGCCAGCAGCTCCATGGGCCCTTGGGTATTTGAGCAGTACTTC
CASSSMGPWVFEQYF
>TRBV30|TRBD1|TRBJ2-2|-
TGTGCCTGGAGTCAACATGGACAGGGCGAGCTGTTTTTT
CAWSQHGQGELFF
>TRBV29-1|-|TRBJ2-7|-
TGCAGCGTGGAAACCGGGACGGGGTGGGAGCAGTACTTC
CSVETGTGWEQYF
>TRBV15|-|TRBJ2-7|-
TGTGCCACCAGCAGTCTCGGCTACGAGCAGTACTTC
CATSSLGYEQYF
>TRBV15|-|TRBJ1-1|-
TGTGCCACCAGCAGTCCAGGTACAGGAGCTTTCTTT
CATSSPGTGAFF
>TRBV30|TRBD1|TRBJ2-2|-
TGTGCCTGGGTCAGTACGGGACAGGAGAACACCGGGGAGCTGTTTTTT
CAWVSTGQENTGELFF
>TRBV30|-|TRBJ2-2|-
TGTGCCTGCTGGGGGACCGGGGAGCTGTTTTTT
CACWGTGELFF
>TRBV30|TRBD2|TRBJ2-1|-
TGTGCCTGGAGTGGGCATCGGACTAGCGGGGGGCCAGCCCACTCCTACAATGAGCAGTTCTTC
CAWSGHRTSGGPAHSYNEQFF
>TRBV6-5|TRBD1|TRBJ1-5|-
TGTGCCAGCAGTCCCGACAGGGGGCTCAATCAGCCCCAGCATTTT
CASSPDRGLNQPQHF
>TRBV7-8|-|TRBJ2-1|few
TGTGCCAGCAGCTTGCTGGGGGATTACAATGAGCAGTTCTTC
CASSLLGDYNEQFF
>TRBV2|-|TRBJ1-1|-
TGTGCCAGGGGAGCGCAGCCGAACACTGAAGCTTTCTTT
CARGAQPNTEAFF
>TRBV27|TRBD1|TRBJ2-7|-
TGTGCCAGCAGTTTAGGGACAGGGGGCCACGAGCAGTACTTC
CASSLGTGGHEQYF
>TRBV25-1|TRBD1|TRBJ1-1|-
TGTGCCAGCAGCTTAGCCGGGACAGAATACATGAACACTGAAGCTTTCTTT
CASSLAGTEYMNTEAFF
>TRBV20-1|-|TRBJ1-1|few
TGCAGTGCTTGGGCCCTGGAAGCTTTCTTT
CSAWALEAFF
>TRBV30|TRBD1|TRBJ2-1|-
TGTGCCTGGAGCCTAGGACAGGGGGCAGGTGAGCAGTTCTTC
CAWSLGQGAGEQFF
>TRBV30|-|TRBJ2-1|-
TGTGCCTGGAGCTCCGGGCCGGGGTTCTACAATGAGCAGTTCTTC
CAWSSGPGFYNEQFF
>TRBV14|-|TRBJ2-7|few
TGTGCCAGCAGTGAAGGAGACGAGCAGTACTTC
CASSEGDEQYF
>TRBV27|TRBD1|TRBJ2-7|-
TGTGCCAGCAGTTTTCAGGGGGCACACGAGCAGTACTTC
CASSFQGAHEQYF
>TRBV27|-|TRBJ2-5|-
TGTGCCAGCAGTTTAGGGGGCTGGAGCCAAGAGACCCAGTACTTC
CASSLGGWSQETQYF
>TRBV28|-|TRBJ1-5|-
TGTGCCAGCAGTTTAGTCGGAGATAGCAATCAGCCCCAGCATTTT
CASSLVGDSNQPQHF
>TRBV15|-|TRBJ2-5|-
TGTGCCACCAGCAGAGATAGGGCAGGTGGAGAGACCCAGTACTTC
CATSRDRAGGETQYF
>TRBV14|TRBD2|TRBJ2-1|few
TGTGCCAGCAGCGTCTCTTCCGGGACTAGCTTCAATGAGCAGTTCTTC
CASSVSSGTSFNEQFF
>TRBV7-9|TRBD1|TRBJ2-3|few
TGTGCCAGCATCCAACAACCGGCGACAGGGAGCACAGATACGCAGTATTTT
CASIQQPATGSTDTQYF
>TRBV11-2|TRBD2|TRBJ2-5|-
TGTGCCAGCAGCCCCAGGGCGGGGGGGCGAGAGACCCAGTACTTC
CASSPRAGGRETQYF
>TRBV2|TRBD1|TRBJ1-1|-
TGTGCCAGCAGTGGGACAGGAGGGTACACTGAAGCTTTCTTT
CASSGTGGYTEAFF
>TRBV5-1|TRBD2|TRBJ2-3|-
TGCGCCAGCAGCGAAAACTTAGCGGGGGGAAGCACAGATACGCAGTATTTT
CASSENLAGGSTDTQYF
>TRBV5-6|TRBD1|TRBJ1-6|few
TGTGCCAGCACCCAACAGGGGGCGCATGATTCACCCCTCCACTTT
CASTQQGAHDSPLHF
>TRBV29-1|TRBD2|TRBJ2-3|-
TGCAGCGGAGACCAACTAGCGGGGGGCACAGATACGCAGTATTTT
CSGDQLAGGTDTQYF
>TRBV29-1|TRBD1|TRBJ1-2|few
TGCAGCGTTGATCCCACCGGGACAGTCTATGGCTACACCTTC
CSVDPTGTVYGYTF
>TRBV29-1|TRBD1|TRBJ1-1|few
TGCAGCGTTGACCAAGGGGACAGGGGGAACACTGAAGCTTTCTTT
CSVDQGDRGNTEAFF